This T cell receptor beta chain was sequenced during a study of T cell responses to AZD1222 COVID-19 vaccine (dated by TCRdb to the early 2020s). With regard to the full study: A total of approximately 240 trial participants underwent TCR sequencing, of whom some 210 received two doses of AZD1222 and about 25 received two doses of the MenACWY control vaccine. Enrollment into the trials was organized by age into subgroups of 18-55, 56-69 and 70-plus years, and those subgroups contained roughly 160, 29 and 62 TCR-sequenced participants, respectively.

The label giving this sample's time point can be read as: about 28 days (+/-7) after the second vaccine dose. Because spike-specific TCR depth and breadth did not differ between the two schedules, AZD1222 recipients who got a second dose at roughly 4 weeks were pooled with those who got a second dose at roughly 12 weeks. Vaccinee samples were obtained from the UK trials COV001 and COV002, which included a single-blind randomized controlled phase 2/3 trial of AZD1222 (ChAdOx1 nCoV-19) in healthy adults. For TCRbeta chain sequencing, PBMC samples from trial participants were taken at day 0 and at day 28 after the second dose. Broader findings and caveats from the paper: The vaccine-associated CD4 TCRs covered the entire spike protein, and the dominant responses fell in regions 160-218 and 743-854. Reportedly, close to half of the unique spike-specific TCRs recognized epitopes lying outside the regions that are mutated in the B.1.351 and B.1.1.7 variants. Participants were mostly white British, with more females than males. The authors suggested clonal diversity may have been underestimated. In the small 56-69-year group, the increase in depth fell short of significance, most likely because of low power. After two AZD1222 doses, spike-specific TCR breadth and depth were significantly higher than at day 0 and than in MenACWY recipients. Only six or seven AZD1222 recipients were SARS-CoV-2 seropositive at baseline, limiting conclusions about previously exposed vaccinees. Because no day 14 peak-response samples were available, the repertoires could be characterized only after the peak T cell response.

The CDR3 spans 15 residues, from the cysteine through the phenylalanine. Here the CDR3 DNA is all that survives: 45 bases in frame from base 1. The CDR3 regions of human TCRbeta chains were subjected to immunosequencing. The authors processed their data as follows. Repertoire TCRs were matched against a reference library of SARS-CoV-2-specific TCRs generated with the MIRA antigen-specificity platform. Breadth meant the fraction of unique TCRs that were SARS-CoV-2-associated, whereas depth meant the fraction of total T cells that were SARS-CoV-2-associated. Using the MIRA data, each spike-specific TCR was assigned both to the spike region to which the TCR was reactive and to a CD4 or CD8 class. Log10-transformed breadth and depth values were compared by one-way ANOVA with Sidak's multiple comparisons tests. TCRdb obtained this table from immuneACCESS and retained in-frame rearrangements with V and J assigned. These tables miss some clones; where compared with another copy, unresolved V genes account for less than half of the shortfall, and the remainder is unexplained. D and trimming were read from the DNA, whereas the V and J calls and clone size are those reported in that table. This sample has some 110,000 clones in its table, and around 89% of those were observed once. 7.1% of the sample lies in the top ten.

On this clone: The antigen it recognizes is unknown. One base away there is no much larger clone; base qualities are not given.

In this chain, TRBV1 is recombined with TRBJ2-7. TRBV1 is labeled a pseudogene. This sequence originates from an adult who received the AZD1222 COVID-19 vaccine. Sequences were derived from peripheral blood, sampled 28 days after the second AZD1222 dose. The nucleotides read TGCACCAGCAGCCAAGATCTAGGGCAACTTTACGAGCAGTACTTC. Its amino acids are CTSSQDLGQLYEQYF.